This TCR beta chain was captured by sequencing in a study of shared T cell receptors in the human thymus. Assay used: immunoSEQ multiplex PCR; TCRdb lists only in-frame clones, some missing. The sample yields about 380,000 clones, 85% to 95% seen once. Sequenced: thymocytes. The clonotype was recovered from a human donor.

This chain's CDR3 is CASSGPSRGEGTEAFF. DNA for the CDR3: TGCGCCAGCAGCGGCCCTAGCCGGGGTGAAGGCACTGAAGCTTTCTTT. The rearrangement uses TRBV5-1 and TRBJ1-1; unclear D gene. This CDR3 region has 16 residues. Deletions cut 4 bases from V and 4 bases from J, with 20 bases between. Germline values: CDR1 SGHRS, CDR2 YFSETQ.